A single sample gave rise to the 3 T cell receptor beta chains below, sequenced in a study of T-cell reconstitution after alpha-beta-depleted transplantation in children. The TCRbeta library was prepared with unique molecular identifiers. Each CDR3 protein gets one entry after TCRdb re-called the PCR reads with MiXCR. The sample contains 600,000 to 800,000 distinct CDR3 sequences, around 13% of which appear only once. The sample here was PBMCs, taken before TCRalphabeta/CD19-depleted stem cell transplant. Every receptor here comes from a girl aged 2 to 10 with congenital amegakaryocytic thrombocytopenia, due to receive a stem cell transplant.

The rearrangement links TRBV7-8 to TRBJ2-5; D gene uncertain. Germline CDR1 reads SGHVS; CDR2 reads FQNEAQ. The CDR3 consists of 15 residues. V lost 2 bases and J lost 1, with 11 bases in between. The CDR3 reads CASSLNALVQETQYF. CDR3 coding DNA: TGTGCCAGCAGCTTAAACGCCCTAGTCCAAGAGACCCAGTACTTC.

Note on this clonotype: This could be a read error, since a much larger clone is one nucleotide away. This chain joins TRBV2 and TRBJ2-1, with 9 bases lining up with TRBD2. The length of the CDR3 is 17 residues. The V gene's germline CDR1 is SNHLY and CDR2 FYNNEI. In DNA form, the CDR3 reads TGTTCCAGCAGTGATCCTAGCGGGGACAGCTCCTACAATGAGCAGTTCTTC. As protein: CSSSDPSGDSSYNEQFF.

This clonotype was seen at least ten times. The chain carries TRBV25-1 and TRBJ2-1, with TRBD2 as a possible D gene (5 bases). V lost 4 bases and J 0 bases, leaving 13 bases between the germline ends. Germline V gene sequence: CDR1 MGHDK, CDR2 SYGVNS. This CDR3 spans 16 amino acids. CDR3 in amino acids: CASSALLARSYNEQFF. The CDR3 coding sequence is TGTGCCAGCAGTGCCCTTCTAGCCCGCTCCTACAATGAGCAGTTCTTC.